These T cell receptor beta chains were read from a single sample in a study of regulatory T cells in long-lasting Graves disease. MiXCR, applied by TCRdb to the multiplex PCR reads, yields one record per CDR3 protein. The sample has under 500,000 distinct CDR3 sequences, roughly 15% seen once; the top ten hold roughly 10%. This same sample was also part of a study on T cells in Graves' hyperthyroidism and ophthalmopathy.

The specimen was peripheral blood mononuclear cells (PBMCs), collected at new diagnosis, from a patient treated with antithyroid drugs. These TCRs come from a woman in her thirties with Graves disease. Each CDR3 is given with its conserved first and last residue. D genes are given only for firm matches. A row's size may be missing; if present it is once, few, many or a size class.

-	TRBV5-1	few	13	TRBJ1-2	TGCGCCAGCAGGATGGGGACGGACTATGGCTACACCTTC	CASRMGTDYGYTF
-	TRBV12-3/TRBV12-4	many	15	TRBJ2-2	TGTGCCAGCAGTTCTCCATCCGGGACCACCGGGGAGCTGTTTTTT	CASSSPSGTTGELFF
TRBD1	TRBV7-9	few	13	TRBJ1-5	TGTGCCAGCAGCTTCAGGGGGGCTCAGCCCCAGCATTTT	CASSFRGAQPQHF
-	TRBV28	many	15	TRBJ1-5	TGTGCCAGCAGTTTATGGAAAGGGCGGTCGGCCCCCCAGCATTTT	CASSLWKGRSAPQHF
-	TRBV7-2	many	14	TRBJ2-1	TGTGCCAGCAGCTTAGTCCCAGGCTACAATGAGCAGTTCTTC	CASSLVPGYNEQFF
-	TRBV7-9	many	13	TRBJ2-3	TGTGCCAGCAGCTTACTGTCTGGAGATACGCAGTATTTT	CASSLLSGDTQYF
TRBD2	TRBV20-1	many	14	TRBJ2-3	TGCAGTGCAAGACTAGCGGGAAAGTCATATACGCAGTATTTT	CSARLAGKSYTQYF
-	TRBV7-9	many	14	TRBJ1-5	TGTGCCAGCAGTGATCCGGGGCGCAATGAGCCCCAGCATTTT	CASSDPGRNEPQHF
-	TRBV20-1	many	12	TRBJ2-3	TGCAGTGCTAGCGGTCTCACAGATACGCAGTATTTT	CSASGLTDTQYF
-	TRBV12-3/TRBV12-4	-	12	TRBJ1-2	TGTGCCAGCAGTGGACAGTTCTATGGCTACACCTTC	CASSGQFYGYTF
TRBD1	TRBV20-1	-	15	TRBJ2-5	TGCAGTGCTCGGAGACAGGGGCAGAGAGAGGAGACCCAGTACTTC	CSARRQGQREETQYF
TRBD2	TRBV2	many	15	TRBJ2-1	TGTGCCAGCAGTGACGGGCGGGAGGGGGGCAATGAGCAGTTCTTC	CASSDGREGGNEQFF
TRBD1	TRBV10-3	many	17	TRBJ1-5	TGTGCCATCAGTGAGGGGGACAGGGGAGGAGGCAATCAGCCCCAGCATTTT	CAISEGDRGGGNQPQHF
-	TRBV28	many	14	TRBJ2-7	TGTGCCAGCAGTCGCCCGGGGGACTCCTACGAGCAGTACTTC	CASSRPGDSYEQYF
-	TRBV6-4	many	15	TRBJ2-3	TGTGCCAGCAGTGTCGGTGGTTCCCCCACAGATACGCAGTATTTT	CASSVGGSPTDTQYF
TRBD1	TRBV15	many	14	TRBJ1-1	TGTGCCACCAGCGTAAACCGGGACAGCAGAGAAGCTTTCTTT	CATSVNRDSREAFF
TRBD1	TRBV29-1	-	11	TRBJ1-1	TGCAGCGTTGAACCGGACAGGGGAGCTTTCTTT	CSVEPDRGAFF
-	TRBV30	many	13	TRBJ2-3	TGTGCCACACGACGAGCGGGTCCGGATACGCAGTATTTT	CATRRAGPDTQYF
-	TRBV5-1	many	18	TRBJ2-5	TGCGCCAGCAGCAATCCATTACTAGGGCGGGGCCCCCAAGAGACCCAGTACTTC	CASSNPLLGRGPQETQYF
TRBD1	TRBV14	-	13	TRBJ2-1	TGTGCCAGCAGCCCCAGGGGGAGCAATGAGCAGTTCTTC	CASSPRGSNEQFF
-	TRBV6-1	-	18	TRBJ2-1	TGTGCCAGCAGTAAATTCCTCGGGGGCTCCAATTCCTACAATGAGCAGTTCTTC	CASSKFLGGSNSYNEQFF
-	TRBV20-1	-	15	TRBJ1-2	TGCAGTGCTACGAAGGCAGCCGACCCGAACTATGGCTACACCTTC	CSATKAADPNYGYTF
-	TRBV3-1	many	15	TRBJ1-2	TGTGCCAGCAGCCAAGTGGGAGGGGGGCGTCGAGGCTACACCTTC	CASSQVGGGRRGYTF
TRBD1	TRBV7-9	many	16	TRBJ1-2	TGTGCCAGCAGCTTAGGGACAGGGACAGATGGGCATGGCTACACCTTC	CASSLGTGTDGHGYTF
-	TRBV3-1	many	15	TRBJ1-1	TGTGCCAGCAGCCAAGAAAGAACTCTGAACACTGAAGCTTTCTTT	CASSQERTLNTEAFF
TRBD2	TRBV20-1	many	17	TRBJ2-1	TGCAGTGCTAGAGATCCCACAGCGGGAGTCGGAAACAATGAGCAGTTCTTC	CSARDPTAGVGNNEQFF